The rows below give T cell receptor beta chains drawn from one sample of a study of neurological immune-mediated disorders. A single record per CDR3 protein comes from TCRdb applying MiXCR to the 5' RACE reads. The data show 45,000 to 60,000 distinct CDR3 sequences, 2% to 3% seen once. What was sequenced was PBMCs. The source is a middle-aged man with multiple sclerosis. Both conserved end residues are part of each CDR3. A D gene is named only where the DNA matches it firmly. Clone size is shown for a subset of rows, as once, few, many or a class of expanded clone.

abundance,d_gene,v_gene,j_gene,CDR3aa,CDR3nt
many,.,TRBV20-1,TRBJ1-6,CSANHGTVNSPLHF,TGCAGTGCTAACCACGGGACGGTTAATTCACCCCTCCACTTT
many,TRBD1,TRBV10-3,TRBJ1-1,CAISEGDRAVNTEAFF,TGTGCCATCAGTGAGGGGGACAGGGCGGTGAACACTGAAGCTTTCTTT
many,.,TRBV4-3,TRBJ1-5,CASSQDRVEDQPQHF,TGCGCCAGCAGCCAAGATCGAGTCGAGGATCAGCCCCAGCATTTT
.,.,TRBV9,TRBJ2-3,CASSVDARGTDTQYF,TGTGCCAGCAGCGTAGATGCGCGGGGCACAGATACGCAGTATTTT
many,TRBD1,TRBV20-1,TRBJ2-7,CSAFGQGLYEQYF,TGCAGTGCTTTTGGACAGGGACTCTACGAGCAGTACTTC
.,TRBD2,TRBV5-1,TRBJ2-1,CASSLYPSTSGYNEQFF,TGCGCCAGCAGCTTGTACCCCTCGACTAGCGGCTACAATGAGCAGTTCTTC
many,TRBD1,TRBV7-8,TRBJ1-1,CASSSADREMNTEAFF,TGTGCCAGCAGCTCCGCCGACAGGGAAATGAACACTGAAGCTTTCTTT
many,.,TRBV5-4,TRBJ1-1,CASSDFLNTEAFF,TGTGCCAGCAGCGACTTTCTGAACACTGAAGCTTTCTTT
many,TRBD1,TRBV15,TRBJ1-6,CATSREVGQNSPLHF,TGTGCCACCAGCAGAGAAGTGGGACAGAATTCACCCCTCCACTTT
many,.,TRBV6-5,TRBJ2-7,CASSPPGSNEQYF,TGTGCCAGCAGTCCCCCCGGCTCGAACGAGCAGTACTTC
many,.,TRBV7-8,TRBJ1-1,CASSLERVGTEAFF,TGTGCCAGCAGCTTAGAAAGGGTGGGCACTGAAGCTTTCTTT
many,.,TRBV3-1,TRBJ1-4,CASATGVQDEKLFF,TGTGCCAGCGCCACGGGGGTTCAAGATGAAAAACTGTTTTTT
many,.,TRBV21-1,TRBJ1-1,CASSKANEEGAADTEAFF,TGTGCCAGCAGCAAAGCAAACGAGGAAGGGGCGGCGGACACTGAAGCTTTCTTT
many,.,TRBV2,TRBJ2-5,CASSTDRGRPTETQYF,TGTGCCAGCAGTACCGACCGGGGGCGGCCGACGGAGACCCAGTACTTC
many,.,TRBV15,TRBJ2-5,CATSRSTGETQYF,TGTGCCACCAGCAGATCGACGGGAGAGACCCAGTACTTC
many,.,TRBV3-1,TRBJ2-2,CASSQVAGRTGELFF,TGTGCCAGCAGCCAAGTCGCGGGGCGGACCGGGGAGCTGTTTTTT
.,TRBD2,TRBV29-1,TRBJ2-3,CSADSGRAVDTQYF,TGCAGCGCTGACTCCGGGAGGGCGGTAGATACGCAGTATTTT
many,.,TRBV20-1,TRBJ2-3,CSGGAGDSTDTQYF,TGCAGTGGGGGGGCGGGGGACAGCACAGATACGCAGTATTTT
many,TRBD1,TRBV15,TRBJ1-1,CATSRAGQGGTEAFF,TGTGCCACCAGCAGAGCGGGACAGGGGGGAACTGAAGCTTTCTTT
many,TRBD1,TRBV9,TRBJ2-7,CASSRQGDEQYF,TGTGCCAGCAGCCGCCAGGGGGACGAGCAGTACTTC
many,TRBD2,TRBV7-2,TRBJ2-7,CASSVIAGGAYEQYF,TGTGCCAGCAGCGTAATAGCGGGAGGGGCCTACGAGCAGTACTTC
many,.,TRBV7-2,TRBJ1-5,CASSSYGQPQHF,TGTGCCAGCAGCTCCTACGGCCAGCCCCAGCATTTT